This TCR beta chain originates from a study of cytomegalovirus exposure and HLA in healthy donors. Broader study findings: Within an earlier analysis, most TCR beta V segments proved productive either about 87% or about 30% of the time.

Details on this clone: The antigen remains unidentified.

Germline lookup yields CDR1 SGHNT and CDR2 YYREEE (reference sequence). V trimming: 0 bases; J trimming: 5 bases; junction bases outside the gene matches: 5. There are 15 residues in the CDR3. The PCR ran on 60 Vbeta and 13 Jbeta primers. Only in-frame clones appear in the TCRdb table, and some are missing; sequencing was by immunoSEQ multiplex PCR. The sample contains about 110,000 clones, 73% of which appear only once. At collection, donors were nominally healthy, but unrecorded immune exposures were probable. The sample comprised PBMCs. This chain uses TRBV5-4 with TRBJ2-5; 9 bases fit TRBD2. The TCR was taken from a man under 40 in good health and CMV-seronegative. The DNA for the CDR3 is TGTGCCAGCAGCTTGGTAGCGGGGGAGGGGGAGACCCAGTACTTC. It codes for CASSLVAGEGETQYF. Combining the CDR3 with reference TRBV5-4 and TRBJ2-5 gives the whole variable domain ETGVTQSPTHLIKTRGQQVTLRCSSQSGHNTVSWYQQALGQGPQFIFQYYREEENGRGNFPPRFSGLQFPNYSSELNVNALELDDSALYLCASSLVAGEGETQYFGPGTRLLVL.